The next 21 T cell receptor beta chains were all read from a single sample in a study of response to subunit inactivated influenza vaccine. TCRdb fed the RT-PCR reads into MiXCR, producing one record per CDR3 protein. The sample includes roughly 570,000 distinct CDR3 sequences, around 15% of them seen just once. The sequencing used PBMCs from blood, collected roughly 12 days after vaccination. The source of these receptors is a man aged 50 to 59 who received an inactivated influenza vaccine.

V gene TRBV4-2 combines with J gene TRBJ2-2; D is tentatively TRBD1 or TRBD2 (5 bases each). CDR1 is LGHNA and CDR2 is YNFKEQ in the germline V gene. This CDR3 comprises 15 residues. V lost 4 bases, J lost 4 bases, and 13 bases lay in between. For the CDR3, the DNA is TGTGCCAGCAGCCTGGTTGAGGGGCCCACCGGGGAGCTGTTTTTT. Translated, it gives CASSLVEGPTGELFF.

This clonotype was detected many times. Here the CDR3 DNA reads TGTGCCACCAGTGACACCCCAGGGAGGGGAAAGGAGACCCAGTACTTC. Amino acid sequence: CATSDTPGRGKETQYF. The chain is built from TRBV24-1 and TRBJ2-5; 7 nucleotides align to TRBD2. V was clipped by 4 bases and J by 5 bases; unmatched bases: 12. The CDR3 consists of 16 residues. Per the germline V gene, CDR1 is KGHDR and CDR2 is SFDVKD.

The chain joins TRBV9 to TRBJ2-7; D call uncertain. Germline CDR1 and CDR2: SGDLS and YYNGEE. V lost 0 bases and J lost 7, with 17 bases in between. CDR3 length: 15 amino acids. CDR3 bases: TGTGCCAGCAGCGTAGGTTTTGGACCCGTCGGAGAGCAGTACTTC. As protein: CASSVGFGPVGEQYF. Complete variable domain (other parts from reference TRBV9 and TRBJ2-7): DSGVTQTPKHLITATGQRVTLRCSPRSGDLSVYWYQQSLDQGLQFLIQYYNGEERAKGNILERFSAQQFPDLHSELNLSSLELGDSALYFCASSVGFGPVGEQYFGPGTRLTVT.

The rearrangement joins TRBV7-9 to TRBJ2-7, with 9 bases aligning to TRBD2. From germline, CDR1 is SEHNR and CDR2 FQNEAQ (reference sequence). The CDR3 has 15 amino acids. The trim removed 3 bases at V and 7 bases at J, leaving 10 bases unmatched. Here the CDR3 reads CASSFLAGGPGEQYF. The CDR3 bases are TGTGCCAGCAGCTTTTTGGCGGGAGGGCCGGGGGAGCAGTACTTC. The whole variable domain, remainder taken from reference TRBV7-9 and TRBJ2-7, is DTGVSQNPRHKITKRGQNVTFRCDPISEHNRLYWYRQTLGQGPEFLTYFQNEAQLEKSRLLSDRFSAERPKGSFSTLEIQRTEQGDSAMYLCASSFLAGGPGEQYFGPGTRLTVT.

In this sample, this clonotype turned up a few times. J is TRBJ2-1 and V is TRBV18, with D possibly matching TRBD1 (5 bases). This CDR3 region has 15 residues. The V and J ends lost 6 bases and 5 bases respectively, with 17 bases between them. Germline assignment: CDR1 KGHSH and CDR2 LQKENI. DNA for the CDR3: TGTGCCAGCTCCCAAGCTGTCAGGGCGAACAATGAGCAGTTCTTC. This gives the protein CASSQAVRANNEQFF. Complete variable domain (other parts from reference TRBV18 and TRBJ2-1): NAGVMQNPRHLVRRRGQEARLRCSPMKGHSHVYWYRQLPEEGLKFMVYLQKENIIDESGMPKERFSAEFPKEGPSILRIQQVVRGDSAAYFCASSQAVRANNEQFFGPGTRLTVL.

This clonotype has a handful of counts. The chain uses TRBV3-1 and TRBJ1-5; D is possibly TRBD1 (5 bases). The CDR3 is made up of 15 amino acids. Looked up from germline, CDR1 is LGHDT and CDR2 is YNNKEL (reference sequence). Trimming pared 0 bases from V and 6 bases from J, leaving 12 bases between. CDR3 loop: CASSQDYRSGQPQHF. The DNA of the CDR3 is TGTGCCAGCAGCCAAGATTACAGGTCAGGTCAGCCCCAGCATTTT.

V and J are TRBV3-1 and TRBJ1-2; the D gene is possibly TRBD1 (6 bases). Per the germline V gene, CDR1 is LGHDT and CDR2 is YNNKEL (reference sequence). CDR3 length equals 14 residues. The V end was cut by 3 bases, the J end by 4 bases, with 12 bases between. CDR3 coding DNA: TGTGCCAGCAGCCAGACGACAGGCCTCTATGGCTACACCTTC. Translated: CASSQTTGLYGYTF.

This clonotype appeared a single time. The J gene is TRBJ1-2, the V gene TRBV4-2; D possibly corresponds to TRBD1 (5 bases). The germline V gene has CDR1 LGHNA and CDR2 YNFKEQ. The CDR3 spans 15 residues. Trimming stripped 4 bases from V and 6 bases from J, with 18 bases between. CDR3 bases: TGTGCCAGCAGCCCAAGGGACGGTTCGAATCATGGCTACACCTTC. Translating gives CASSPRDGSNHGYTF.

This clonotype was counted a few times. V usage is TRBV2 and J usage is TRBJ2-7, with TRBD2 identical over 7 bases. The CDR3 covers 12 residues. After removal of 6 bases from V and 7 bases from J, the junction contained 6 bases not matched to a gene. Looked up from germline, CDR1 is SNHLY and CDR2 is FYNNEI. CDR3 region: CASRSLALEQYF. The CDR3 DNA reads as TGTGCCAGCAGGTCACTAGCGCTTGAGCAGTACTTC. The full variable domain, completed using reference TRBV2 and TRBJ2-7, is EPEVTQTPSHQVTQMGQEVILRCVPISNHLYFYWYRQILGQKVEFLVSFYNNEISEKSEIFDDQFSVERPDGSNFTLKIRSTKLEDSAMYFCASRSLALEQYFGPGTRLTVT.

This clonotype was detected a few times. The V call is TRBV7-2, the J call TRBJ2-1; 9 positions agree with TRBD2. After removal of 4 bases from V and 9 bases from J, the junction contained 10 bases not matched to a gene. Germline CDR1 SGHTA, CDR2 FQGNSA. The CDR3 extends over 15 amino acids. This CDR3 is CASSSQTLAGAEQFF. The CDR3 DNA follows: TGTGCCAGCAGCTCCCAAACTTTAGCGGGGGCTGAGCAGTTCTTC.

This clonotype was observed a handful of times. The J gene is TRBJ2-7, the V gene TRBV14, with D perhaps being TRBD1 or TRBD2 (5 bases each). With 4 bases removed from V and 2 bases from J, the gap between germline ends came to 15 bases. The CDR3 has 15 residues. Germline CDR1 is SGHDN and CDR2 is FVKESK. The CDR3 here is CASSRSRDGTYEQYF. The CDR3 DNA is TGTGCCAGCAGCCGAAGTAGGGACGGCACCTACGAGCAGTACTTC.

The chain couples TRBV4-2 to TRBJ1-5; D unresolved. The CDR3 runs 14 residues. The V and J ends lost 0 bases and 3 bases respectively, with 6 bases between them. Germline CDR1 is LGHNA and CDR2 is YNFKEQ. In DNA form, the CDR3 reads TGTGCCAGCAGCCAAGATAGGGACAATCAGCCCCAGCATTTT. Translated: CASSQDRDNQPQHF.

This clonotype was recorded a few times. The chain links TRBV4-3 to TRBJ1-5; TRBD1 matches 7 bases. Per germline, CDR1 LGHNA and CDR2 YSLEER. The CDR3 covers 16 residues. V was pared by 0 bases and J by 7 bases, with 9 bases of the junction left unmatched. Here the CDR3 DNA reads TGCGCCAGCAGCCAAGATCACCAAGGGGGCGGACAGCCCCAGCATTTT. Protein product: CASSQDHQGGGQPQHF.

The gene calls are TRBV7-9 and TRBJ2-2; TRBD1 aligns across 8 bases. Germline CDR1 SEHNR, CDR2 FQNEAQ (reference sequence). The CDR3 loop spans 16 amino acids. The V segment lost 5 bases and the J segment 1 base; nucleotides outside the gene matches: 6. CDR3: CASSTTGTGNTGELFF. The CDR3 DNA follows: TGTGCCAGCAGCACAACCGGGACAGGGAACACCGGGGAGCTGTTTTTT.

This clonotype was seen a handful of times. V gene TRBV12-3 or TRBV12-4 combines with J gene TRBJ2-3, with 7 bases fitting TRBD2. The CDR3 contains 17 residues. The ends lost 5 bases at V and 2 bases at J; junction bases unmatched: 13. The CDR3 loop reads CASSPYENSGHTDTQYF. DNA for the CDR3: TGTGCCAGCAGTCCCTACGAAAATAGCGGGCACACAGATACGCAGTATTTT.

This clonotype occurred a few times. J is TRBJ2-2 and V is TRBV20-1; TRBD2 matches 11 bases. Germline lookup yields CDR1 DFQATT and CDR2 SNEGSKA (reference sequence). The CDR3 is made up of 19 amino acids. With 0 bases clipped from V and 2 bases from J, the junction kept 11 bases outside the gene matches. CDR3 nucleotides: TGCAGTGCTAGAGATAAGGCGCTAGCGGGAGGTTCTAACACCGGGGAGCTGTTTTTT. Encoded protein: CSARDKALAGGSNTGELFF.

A few counts support this clonotype. The gene calls are TRBV29-1 and TRBJ1-2, with a possible D match to TRBD1 (6 bases). CDR3 length: 13 amino acids. V was shortened by 2 bases and J by 7 bases, with 14 bases between the two germline ends. Germline values: CDR1 SQVTM, CDR2 ANQGSEA. The CDR3 spells CSVESGANGGYTF. Written as DNA, the CDR3 is TGCAGCGTTGAATCGGGGGCGAACGGTGGCTACACCTTC. Together with reference TRBV29-1 and TRBJ1-2, the CDR3 gives the full variable domain: SAVISQKPSRDICQRGTSLTIQCQVDSQVTMMFWYRQQPGQSLTLIATANQGSEATYESGFVIDKFPISRPNLTFSTLTVSNMSPEDSSIYLCSVESGANGGYTFGSGTRLTVV.

The table lists this clonotype with many counts. In nucleotides, the CDR3 is TGTGCCACCAGCAGAGATCCCAGCCAAGAGACCCAGTACTTC. This encodes CATSRDPSQETQYF. The genes are TRBV15 and TRBJ2-5; D is uncertain. With 0 bases removed from V and 1 base from J, the gap between germline ends came to 6 bases. This CDR3 has 14 amino acids. Germline V lookup: CDR1 LNHNV, CDR2 YYDKDF (reference sequence). Variable domain in full (rest from reference TRBV15 and TRBJ2-5): DAMVIQNPRYQVTQFGKPVTLSCSQTLNHNVMYWYQQKSSQAPKLLFHYYDKDFNNEADTPDNFQSRRPNTSFCFLDIRSPGLGDTAMYLCATSRDPSQETQYFGPGTRLLVL.

This rearrangement joins TRBV4-1 to TRBJ1-1; D is perhaps TRBD1 (6 bases). Trimming took 1 base from V and 7 from J, leaving 10 bases between them. Per the germline V gene, CDR1 is MGHRA and CDR2 is YSYEKL. CDR3 size: 13 residues. CDR3 sequence: CASSQGKDSEAFF. The CDR3 nucleotides are TGCGCCAGCAGCCAAGGGAAGGACAGTGAAGCTTTCTTT.

A few counts support this clonotype. This rearrangement joins TRBV4-3 to TRBJ2-2, with unresolved D. Germline V lookup: CDR1 LGHNA, CDR2 YSLEER. CDR3 length: 15 amino acids. Trimming pared 4 bases from V and 1 base from J, leaving 10 bases between. The CDR3 nucleotides read TGCGCCAGCAGCCGCACAACGTTGAACACCGGGGAGCTGTTTTTT. It specifies CASSRTTLNTGELFF.

A few counts support this clonotype. V is TRBV5-6 and J is TRBJ2-2, with 7 bases matching TRBD1. The V gene's germline CDR1 is SGHDT and CDR2 YYEEEE. V lost 3 bases and J lost 4; bases outside the gene matches: 21. The CDR3 runs to 20 residues. CDR3: CASSYMRTGTATTLTGELFF. CDR3 nucleotides: TGTGCCAGCAGCTACATGAGGACCGGGACAGCTACTACCCTCACCGGGGAGCTGTTTTTT.